This T cell receptor beta chain was recovered during a study of blood T cell repertoires in COVID-19 (dated by TCRdb to 2020 to 2022). Context from the whole study: Collaborator samples came from the United States, Italy and Spain and covered acute and convalescent phases of COVID-19. The samples were drawn from the first 160 participants of the ongoing ImmuneRACE study and from over 950 subjects provided by 6 global collaborators. The sample metadata nearly always contained a de-identified subject ID, COVID-19 status, age in years and sex. Where HLA class I and class II types were available, the types were taken from metadata supplied by the sample provider, not from assay-based typing. The prospective study material was composed of cDNA or gDNA derived from T cells, B-cell-depleted T cells, or PBMCs. The dataset comprised deeply sampled blood TCRbeta repertoires from subjects exposed to, actively infected with, or recovered from COVID-19. A freely available public database, intended as a resource for researchers studying the immune response to SARS-CoV-2, is where the repertoires were released.

TCRbeta CDR3 regions were amplified from genomic DNA using the immunoSEQ Assay, a bias-controlled multiplex PCR. The authors' pipeline ran thus. The number of nucleated cells in each sample was estimated from the amplification of reference gene primers within the assay. To quantify the absolute abundance of each unique TCRbeta CDR3 rearrangement, sequence reads were collapsed and filtered. Productive Simpson clonality was computed per sample as the square root of Simpson's diversity index over productive rearrangements. This is the immuneACCESS table as TCRdb keeps it, with only in-frame sequences that have V and J called. A part of the clones is gone; compared with another copy, unresolved V genes explain less than half, and the rest is unexplained. The V and J calls and the clone size are those of that table, but D and trimming were determined from the DNA. For this sample there are about 330,000 clones; about nine tenths appear just once. The ten largest clones capture less than 11% of the sample.

Regarding this clone: Its antigen remains unidentified. No base quality information exists; no much larger clone differs at one position.

In the prospective study, participants were about 18 to 95 years old, resided in about two dozen geographic areas of the United States, and were enrolled through a virtual design. Cohort assignment in the prospective study relied on participant-reported clinical history from a screening survey and a study questionnaire. Recovered participants in ImmuneRACE Cohort 3 were defined by two consecutive negative NP/OP PCR tests, clearance by a healthcare professional, or resolution of symptoms. Each participant in the prospective study had whole blood, serum and a nasopharyngeal or oropharyngeal swab collected by mobile phlebotomists. Additional blood draws and questionnaires over an approximately two-month period could optionally be provided by prospective study participants. Before DNA extraction, prospective study blood samples were shipped either frozen or at room temperature. The CDR3 covers 15 residues, taking in both the cysteine and the phenylalanine. The DNA shown is the 45-base CDR3, in frame from base 1. Trimming leaves V shorter by 0 bases and J shorter by 5 bases, with the junction holding 6 bases beyond the gene matches. CDR1 is given as SGHRS and CDR2 as YFSETQ, both from the germline V gene.

Study-wide conclusions, independent of this receptor: Clinical and demographic metadata were provided uncurated, with the amount varying by source and participant.

Specimen: PBMCs or T cells enriched from blood (not recorded which). The V and J segments used are TRBV5-1 and TRBJ1-2; 8 bases in between match TRBD1. The source of this sequence is a woman between 18 and 29 years old who had recovered from COVID-19. The DNA is TGCGCCAGCAGCTTGGCCTCGACAGGGGAATATGGCTACACCTTC. This gives the protein CASSLASTGEYGYTF.